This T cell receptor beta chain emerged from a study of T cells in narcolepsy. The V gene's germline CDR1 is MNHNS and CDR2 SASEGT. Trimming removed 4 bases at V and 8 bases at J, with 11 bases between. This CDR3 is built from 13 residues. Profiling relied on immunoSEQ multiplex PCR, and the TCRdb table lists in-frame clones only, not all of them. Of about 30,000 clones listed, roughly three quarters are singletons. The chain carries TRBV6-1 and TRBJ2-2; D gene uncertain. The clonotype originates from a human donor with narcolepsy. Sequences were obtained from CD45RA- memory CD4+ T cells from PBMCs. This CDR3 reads CASSVAPWGELFF. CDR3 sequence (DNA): TGTGCCAGCAGTGTAGCCCCCTGGGGGGAGCTGTTTTTT.